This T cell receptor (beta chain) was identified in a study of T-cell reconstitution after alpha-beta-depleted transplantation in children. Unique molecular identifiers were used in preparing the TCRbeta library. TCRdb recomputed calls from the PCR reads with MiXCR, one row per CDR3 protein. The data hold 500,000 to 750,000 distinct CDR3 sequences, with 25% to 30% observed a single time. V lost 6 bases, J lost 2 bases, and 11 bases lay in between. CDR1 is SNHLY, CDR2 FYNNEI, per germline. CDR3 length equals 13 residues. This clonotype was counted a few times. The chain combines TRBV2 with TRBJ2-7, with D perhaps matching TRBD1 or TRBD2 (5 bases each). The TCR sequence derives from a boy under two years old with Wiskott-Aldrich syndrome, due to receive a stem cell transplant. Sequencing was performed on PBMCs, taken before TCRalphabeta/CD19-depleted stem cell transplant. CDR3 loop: CASRRDGAYEQYF. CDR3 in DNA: TGTGCCAGCAGGAGGGACGGAGCCTACGAGCAGTACTTC.